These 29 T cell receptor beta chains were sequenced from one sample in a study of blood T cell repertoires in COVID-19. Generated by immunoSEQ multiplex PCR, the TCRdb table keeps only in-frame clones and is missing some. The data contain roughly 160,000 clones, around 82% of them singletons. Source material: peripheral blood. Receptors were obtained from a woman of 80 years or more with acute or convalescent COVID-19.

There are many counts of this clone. CDR3 bases: TGTGCCAGCAGCCAGACCGGACAGGGGAGGACTGAAGCTTTCTTT. This gives the protein CASSQTGQGRTEAFF. V and J are TRBV3-1 (or the pseudogene TRBV3-2) and TRBJ1-1, with 9 bases aligning to TRBD1. V trimming: 3 bases; J trimming: 5 bases; junction bases outside the gene matches: 7. Germline lookup yields CDR1 LGHDT and CDR2 YNNKEL (reference sequence). This CDR3 comprises 15 residues.

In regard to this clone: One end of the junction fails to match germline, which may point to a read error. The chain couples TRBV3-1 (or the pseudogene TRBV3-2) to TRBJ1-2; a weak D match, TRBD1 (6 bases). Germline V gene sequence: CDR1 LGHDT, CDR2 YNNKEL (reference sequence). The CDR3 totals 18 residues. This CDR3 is CANSPLLLQGTNNYGYTF. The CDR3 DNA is TGTGCCAACAGCCCATTGCTCCTTCAGGGGACTAATAACTATGGCTACACCTTC.

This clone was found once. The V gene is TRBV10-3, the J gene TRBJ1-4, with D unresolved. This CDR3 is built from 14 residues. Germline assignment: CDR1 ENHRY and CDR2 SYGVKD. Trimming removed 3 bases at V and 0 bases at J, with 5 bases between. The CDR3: CAISDSATNEKLFF. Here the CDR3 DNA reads TGTGCCATCAGTGACTCCGCAACTAATGAAAAACTGTTTTTT.

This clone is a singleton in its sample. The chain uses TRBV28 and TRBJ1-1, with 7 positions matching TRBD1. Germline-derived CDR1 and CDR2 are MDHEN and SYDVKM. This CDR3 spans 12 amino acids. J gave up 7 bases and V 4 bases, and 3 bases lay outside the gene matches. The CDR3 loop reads CASSSRDSEAFF. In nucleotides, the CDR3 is TGTGCCAGCAGTTCACGGGACAGTGAAGCTTTCTTT.

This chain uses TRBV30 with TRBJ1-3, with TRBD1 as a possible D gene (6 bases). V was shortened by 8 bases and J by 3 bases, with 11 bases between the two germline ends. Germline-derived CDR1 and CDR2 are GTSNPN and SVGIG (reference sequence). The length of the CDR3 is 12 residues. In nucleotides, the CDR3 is TGTGCCCGCGTAGGGGGTGGAAACACCATATATTTT. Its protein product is CARVGGGNTIYF.

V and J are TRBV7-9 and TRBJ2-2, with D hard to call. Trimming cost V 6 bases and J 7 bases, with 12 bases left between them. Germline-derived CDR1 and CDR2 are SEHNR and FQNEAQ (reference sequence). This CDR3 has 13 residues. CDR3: CASSHGRNGELFF. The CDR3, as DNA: TGTGCCAGCAGTCACGGTCGCAACGGGGAGCTGTTTTTT.

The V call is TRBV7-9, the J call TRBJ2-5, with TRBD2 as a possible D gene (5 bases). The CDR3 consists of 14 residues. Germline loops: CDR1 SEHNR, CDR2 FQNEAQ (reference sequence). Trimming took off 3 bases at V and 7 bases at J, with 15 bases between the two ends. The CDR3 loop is CASSFAGPRRTQYF. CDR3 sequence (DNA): TGTGCCAGCAGCTTTGCGGGCCCCAGGAGGACCCAGTACTTC.

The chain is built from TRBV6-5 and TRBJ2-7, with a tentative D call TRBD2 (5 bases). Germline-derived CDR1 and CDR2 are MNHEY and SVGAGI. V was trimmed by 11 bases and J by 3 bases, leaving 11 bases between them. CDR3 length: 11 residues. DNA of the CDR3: TGTGCCCATGCCCGGGGCTACGAGCAGTACTTC. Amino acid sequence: CAHARGYEQYF.

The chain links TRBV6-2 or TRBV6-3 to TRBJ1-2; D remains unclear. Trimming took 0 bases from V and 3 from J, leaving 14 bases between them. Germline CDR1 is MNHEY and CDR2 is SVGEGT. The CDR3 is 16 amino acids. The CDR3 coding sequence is TGTGCCAGCAGTTACTCGGTGAGAAACGGGGACTATGGCTACACCTTC. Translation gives CASSYSVRNGDYGYTF.

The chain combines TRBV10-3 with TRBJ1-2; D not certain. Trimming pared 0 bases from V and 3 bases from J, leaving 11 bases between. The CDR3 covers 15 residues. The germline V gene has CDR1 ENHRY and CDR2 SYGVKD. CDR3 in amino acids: CAISESGSPHYGYTF. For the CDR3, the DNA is TGTGCCATCAGTGAGTCGGGCAGCCCCCACTATGGCTACACCTTC.

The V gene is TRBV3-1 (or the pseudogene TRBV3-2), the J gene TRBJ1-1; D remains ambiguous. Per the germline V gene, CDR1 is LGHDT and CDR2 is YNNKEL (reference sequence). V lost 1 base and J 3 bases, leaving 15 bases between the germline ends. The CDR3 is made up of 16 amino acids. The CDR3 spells CASSQAFYIRDTEAFF. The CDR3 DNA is TGTGCCAGCAGCCAAGCTTTTTACATACGGGACACTGAAGCTTTCTTT.

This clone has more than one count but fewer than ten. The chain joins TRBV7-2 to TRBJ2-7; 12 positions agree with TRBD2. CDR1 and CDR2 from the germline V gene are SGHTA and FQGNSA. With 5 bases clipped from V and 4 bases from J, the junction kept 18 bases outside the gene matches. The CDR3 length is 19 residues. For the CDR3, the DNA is TGTGCCAGCAGCCTCCCCTCCCTAGTGACTAGCGGGAGATTGTACGAGCAGTACTTC. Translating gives CASSLPSLVTSGRLYEQYF.

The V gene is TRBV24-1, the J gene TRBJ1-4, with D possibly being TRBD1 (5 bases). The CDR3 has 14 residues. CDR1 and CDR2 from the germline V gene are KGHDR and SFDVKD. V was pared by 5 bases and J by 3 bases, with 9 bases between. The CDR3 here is CATSAGYPNEKLFF. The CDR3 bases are TGTGCCACCAGTGCAGGGTACCCTAATGAAAAACTGTTTTTT.

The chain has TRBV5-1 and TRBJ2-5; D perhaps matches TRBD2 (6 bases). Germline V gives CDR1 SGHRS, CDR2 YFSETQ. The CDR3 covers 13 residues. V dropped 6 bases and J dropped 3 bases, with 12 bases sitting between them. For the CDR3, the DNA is TGCGCCAGCACGATTGGAGGGGAAGAGACCCAGTACTTC. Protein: CASTIGGEETQYF. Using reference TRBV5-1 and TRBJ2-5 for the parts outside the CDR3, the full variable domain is KAGVTQTPRYLIKTRGQQVTLSCSPISGHRSVSWYQQTPGQGLQFLFEYFSETQRNKGNFPGRFSGRQFSNSRSEMNVSTLELGDSALYLCASTIGGEETQYFGPGTRLLVL.

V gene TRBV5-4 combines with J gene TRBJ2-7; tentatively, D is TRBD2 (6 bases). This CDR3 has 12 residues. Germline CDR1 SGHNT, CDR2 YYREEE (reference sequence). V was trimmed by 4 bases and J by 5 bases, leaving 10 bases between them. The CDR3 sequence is CASSGDWDEQYF. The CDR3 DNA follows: TGTGCCAGCAGCGGGGACTGGGACGAGCAGTACTTC.

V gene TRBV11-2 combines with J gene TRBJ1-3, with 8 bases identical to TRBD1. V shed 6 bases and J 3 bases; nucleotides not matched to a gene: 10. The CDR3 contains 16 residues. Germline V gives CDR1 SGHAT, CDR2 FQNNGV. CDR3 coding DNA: TGTGCCAGCAGAGCCCCCGGACAGGGTGGTGGAAACACCATATATTTT. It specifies CASRAPGQGGGNTIYF.

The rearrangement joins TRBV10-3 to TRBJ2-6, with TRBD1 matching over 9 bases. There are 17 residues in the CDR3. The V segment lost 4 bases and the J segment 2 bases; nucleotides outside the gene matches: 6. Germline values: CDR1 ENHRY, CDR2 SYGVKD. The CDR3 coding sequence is TGTGCCATCAGTGCCGGGACAGGGATAACTGGGGCCAACGTCCTGACTTTC. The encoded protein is CAISAGTGITGANVLTF.

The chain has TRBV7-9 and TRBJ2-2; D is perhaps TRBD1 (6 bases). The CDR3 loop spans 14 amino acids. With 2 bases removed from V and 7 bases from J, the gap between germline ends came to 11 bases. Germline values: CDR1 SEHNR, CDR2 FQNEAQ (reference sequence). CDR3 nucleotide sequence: TGTGCCAGCAGCTTACAGACAGGTAGCGGGGAGCTGTTTTTT. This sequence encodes CASSLQTGSGELFF.

CDR3 DNA sequence: TGCGCCAGCAGTAGGACAGTTGTAAACACCATATATTTT. Encoded protein: CASSRTVVNTIYF. The J gene is TRBJ1-3, the V gene TRBV5-1; D may be TRBD1 (6 bases). V was trimmed by 5 bases and J by 6 bases, leaving 12 bases between them. The CDR3 extends over 13 amino acids. Germline V gene lookup returns CDR1 SGHRS and CDR2 YFSETQ.

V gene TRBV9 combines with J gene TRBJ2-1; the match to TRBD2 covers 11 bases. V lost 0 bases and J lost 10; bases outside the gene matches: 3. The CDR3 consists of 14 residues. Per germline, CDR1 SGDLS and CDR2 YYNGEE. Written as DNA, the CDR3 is TGTGCCAGCAGCGTAGCCCGACTAGCGGGGGAGCAGTTCTTC. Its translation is CASSVARLAGEQFF.

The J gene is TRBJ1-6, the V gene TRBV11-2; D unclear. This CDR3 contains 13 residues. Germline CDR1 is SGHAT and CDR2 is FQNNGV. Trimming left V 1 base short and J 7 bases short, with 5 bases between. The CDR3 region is CASSLVRNSPLHF. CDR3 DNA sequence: TGTGCCAGCAGCTTAGTACGGAATTCACCCCTCCACTTT.

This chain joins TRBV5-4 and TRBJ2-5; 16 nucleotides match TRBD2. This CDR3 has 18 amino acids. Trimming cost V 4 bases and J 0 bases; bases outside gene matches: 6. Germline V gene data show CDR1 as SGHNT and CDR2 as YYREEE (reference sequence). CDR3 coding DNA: TGTGCCAGCAGCCCCGGGGGACTAGCGGGGGGGTACCAAGAGACCCAGTACTTC. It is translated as CASSPGGLAGGYQETQYF.

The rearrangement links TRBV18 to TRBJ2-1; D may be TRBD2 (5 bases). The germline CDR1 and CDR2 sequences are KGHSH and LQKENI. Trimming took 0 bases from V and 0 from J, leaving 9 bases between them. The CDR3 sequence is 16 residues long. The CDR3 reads CASSPPTGNSYNEQFF. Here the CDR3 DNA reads TGTGCCAGCTCACCACCAACGGGAAACTCCTACAATGAGCAGTTCTTC.

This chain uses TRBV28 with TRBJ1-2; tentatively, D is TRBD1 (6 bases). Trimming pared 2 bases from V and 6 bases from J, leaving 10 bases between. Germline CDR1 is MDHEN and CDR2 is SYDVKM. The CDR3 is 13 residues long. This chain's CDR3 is CASSLGAGDGYTF. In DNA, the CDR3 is TGTGCCAGCAGTTTAGGGGCAGGGGATGGCTACACCTTC.

CDR3 sequence reads: CASSLGLAGGVSYEQYF. The CDR3 coding sequence is TGCGCCAGCAGCTTGGGACTAGCGGGAGGAGTATCCTACGAGCAGTACTTC. The rearrangement joins TRBV5-1 to TRBJ2-7; 13 bases match TRBD2. J gave up 1 base and V 0 bases, and 4 bases lay outside the gene matches. Germline CDR1 is SGHRS and CDR2 is YFSETQ. CDR3 length equals 17 residues.

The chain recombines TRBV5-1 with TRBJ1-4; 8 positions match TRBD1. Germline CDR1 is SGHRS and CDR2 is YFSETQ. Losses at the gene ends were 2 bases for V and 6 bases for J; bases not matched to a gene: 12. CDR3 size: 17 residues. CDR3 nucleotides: TGCGCCAGCAGCTTTAACCCCGCAGGGGGCTTTGATGAAAAACTGTTTTTT. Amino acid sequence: CASSFNPAGGFDEKLFF.

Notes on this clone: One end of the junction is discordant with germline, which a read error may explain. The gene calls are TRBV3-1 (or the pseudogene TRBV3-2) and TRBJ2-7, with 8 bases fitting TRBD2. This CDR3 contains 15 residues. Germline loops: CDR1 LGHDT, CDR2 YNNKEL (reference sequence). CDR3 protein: CASRQGASGGYEQYF. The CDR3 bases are TGTGCCAGCAGGCAAGGGGCAAGCGGGGGATACGAGCAGTACTTC.

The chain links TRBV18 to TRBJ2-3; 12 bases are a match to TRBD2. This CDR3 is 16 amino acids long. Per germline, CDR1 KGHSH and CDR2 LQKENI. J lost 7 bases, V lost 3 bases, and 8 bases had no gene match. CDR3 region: CASSPTTSGGMYTQYF. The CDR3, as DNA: TGTGCCAGCTCACCGACGACTAGCGGGGGCATGTATACGCAGTATTTT.

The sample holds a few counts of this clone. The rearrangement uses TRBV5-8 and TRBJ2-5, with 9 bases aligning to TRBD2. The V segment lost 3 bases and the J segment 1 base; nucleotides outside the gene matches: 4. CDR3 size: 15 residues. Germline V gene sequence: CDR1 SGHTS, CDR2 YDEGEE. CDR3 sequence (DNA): TGTGCCAGCAGCTCTCGCGGGAGGGTCCAAGAGACCCAGTACTTC. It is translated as CASSSRGRVQETQYF. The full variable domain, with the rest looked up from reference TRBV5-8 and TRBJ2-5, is EAGVTQSPTHLIKTRGQQATLRCSPISGHTSVYWYQQALGLGLQFLLWYDEGEERNRGNFPPRFSGRQFPNYSSELNVNALELEDSALYLCASSSRGRVQETQYFGPGTRLLVL.